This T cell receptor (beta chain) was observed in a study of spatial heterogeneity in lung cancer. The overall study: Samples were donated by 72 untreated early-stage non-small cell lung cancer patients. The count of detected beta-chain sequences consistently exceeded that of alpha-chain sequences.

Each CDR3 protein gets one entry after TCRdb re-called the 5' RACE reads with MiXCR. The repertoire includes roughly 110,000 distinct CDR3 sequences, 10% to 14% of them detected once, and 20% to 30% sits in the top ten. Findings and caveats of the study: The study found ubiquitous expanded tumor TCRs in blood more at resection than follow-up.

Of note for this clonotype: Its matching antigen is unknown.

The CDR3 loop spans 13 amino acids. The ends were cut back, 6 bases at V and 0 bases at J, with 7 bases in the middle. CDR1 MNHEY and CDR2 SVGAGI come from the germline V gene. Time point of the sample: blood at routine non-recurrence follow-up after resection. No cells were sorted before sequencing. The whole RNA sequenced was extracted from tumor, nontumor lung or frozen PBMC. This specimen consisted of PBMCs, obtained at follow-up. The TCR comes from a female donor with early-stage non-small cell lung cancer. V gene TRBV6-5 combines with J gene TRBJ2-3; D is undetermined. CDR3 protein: CASRVRSTDTQYF. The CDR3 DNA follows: TGTGCCAGCAGGGTTCGGAGCACAGATACGCAGTATTTT.